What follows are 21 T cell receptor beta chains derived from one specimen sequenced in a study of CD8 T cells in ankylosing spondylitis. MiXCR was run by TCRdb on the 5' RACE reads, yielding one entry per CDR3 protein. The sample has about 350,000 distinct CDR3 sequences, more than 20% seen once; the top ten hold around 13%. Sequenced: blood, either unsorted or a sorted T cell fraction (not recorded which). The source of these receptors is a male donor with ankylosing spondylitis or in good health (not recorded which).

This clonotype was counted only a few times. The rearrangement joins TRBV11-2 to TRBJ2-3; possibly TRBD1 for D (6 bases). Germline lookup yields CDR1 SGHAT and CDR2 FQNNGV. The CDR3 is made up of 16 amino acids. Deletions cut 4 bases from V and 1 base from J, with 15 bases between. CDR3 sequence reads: CASSYSGRTGTDTQYF. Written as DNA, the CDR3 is TGTGCCAGCAGCTATTCCGGACGGACAGGCACAGATACGCAGTATTTT.

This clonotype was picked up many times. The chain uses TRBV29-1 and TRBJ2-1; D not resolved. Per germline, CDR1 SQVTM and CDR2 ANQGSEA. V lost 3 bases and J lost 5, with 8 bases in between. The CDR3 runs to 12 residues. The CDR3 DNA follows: TGCAGCGTTGAGGCGCAACACAATGAGCAGTTCTTC. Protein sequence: CSVEAQHNEQFF.

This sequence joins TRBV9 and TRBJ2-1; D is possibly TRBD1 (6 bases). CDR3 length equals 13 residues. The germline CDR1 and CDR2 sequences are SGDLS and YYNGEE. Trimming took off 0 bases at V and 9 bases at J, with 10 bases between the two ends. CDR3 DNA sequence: TGTGCCAGCAGCGTAGGGGGGCCCGGTGAGCAGTTCTTC. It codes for CASSVGGPGEQFF.

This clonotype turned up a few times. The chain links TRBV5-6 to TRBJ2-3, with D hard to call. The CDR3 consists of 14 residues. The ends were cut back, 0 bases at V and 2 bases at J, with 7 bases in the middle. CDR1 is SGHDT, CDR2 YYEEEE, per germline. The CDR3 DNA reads TGTGCCAGCAGCTTGGTGAGAAACACAGATACGCAGTATTTT. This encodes CASSLVRNTDTQYF.

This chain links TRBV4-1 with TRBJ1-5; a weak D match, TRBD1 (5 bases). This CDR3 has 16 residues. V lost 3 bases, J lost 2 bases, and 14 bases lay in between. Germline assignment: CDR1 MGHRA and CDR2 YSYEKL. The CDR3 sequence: CASSHRGSAGNQPQHF. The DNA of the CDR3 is TGCGCCAGCAGCCATCGGGGGAGCGCCGGCAATCAGCCCCAGCATTTT.

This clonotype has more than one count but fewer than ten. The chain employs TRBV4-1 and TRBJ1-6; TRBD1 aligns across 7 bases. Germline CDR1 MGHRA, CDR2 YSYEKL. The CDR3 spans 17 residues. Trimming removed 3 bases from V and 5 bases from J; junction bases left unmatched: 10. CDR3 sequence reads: CASSHIHRQGDNSPLHF. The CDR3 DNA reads TGCGCCAGCAGCCATATCCATCGACAGGGCGATAATTCACCCCTCCACTTT.

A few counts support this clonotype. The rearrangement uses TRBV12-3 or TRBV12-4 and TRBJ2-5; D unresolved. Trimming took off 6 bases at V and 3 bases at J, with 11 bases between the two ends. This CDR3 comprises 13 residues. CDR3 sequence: CASSHVGEETQYF. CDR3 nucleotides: TGTGCCAGCAGCCACGTGGGCGAAGAGACCCAGTACTTC.

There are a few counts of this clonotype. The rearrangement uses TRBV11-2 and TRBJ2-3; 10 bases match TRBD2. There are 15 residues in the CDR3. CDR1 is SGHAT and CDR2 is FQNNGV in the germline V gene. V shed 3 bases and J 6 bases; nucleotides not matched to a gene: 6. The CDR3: CASSFLAGGLDTQYF. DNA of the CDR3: TGTGCCAGCAGCTTCTTAGCGGGGGGCCTTGATACGCAGTATTTT.

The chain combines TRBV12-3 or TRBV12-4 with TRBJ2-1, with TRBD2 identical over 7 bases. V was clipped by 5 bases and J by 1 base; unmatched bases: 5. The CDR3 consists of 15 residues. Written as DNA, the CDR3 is TGTGCCAGCAGTCCTCGGGGGGAGTCCTACAATGAGCAGTTCTTC. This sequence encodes CASSPRGESYNEQFF.

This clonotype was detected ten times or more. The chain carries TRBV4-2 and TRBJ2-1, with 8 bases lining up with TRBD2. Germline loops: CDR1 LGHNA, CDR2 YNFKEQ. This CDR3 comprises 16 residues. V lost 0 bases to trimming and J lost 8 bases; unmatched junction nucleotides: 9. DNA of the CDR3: TGTGCCAGCAGCCAAGATGGCAGCGGGGGTTTCGATGAGCAGTTCTTC. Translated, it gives CASSQDGSGGFDEQFF.

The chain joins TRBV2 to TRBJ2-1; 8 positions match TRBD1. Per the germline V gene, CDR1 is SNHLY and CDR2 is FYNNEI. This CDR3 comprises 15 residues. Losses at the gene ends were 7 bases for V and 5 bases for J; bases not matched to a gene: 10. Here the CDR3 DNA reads TGTGCCAGCAAAACCGGGACAGGCCTTAACAATGAGCAGTTCTTC. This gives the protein CASKTGTGLNNEQFF.

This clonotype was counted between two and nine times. The CDR3 loop reads CASRAGLGNTEAFF. The CDR3 DNA is TGCGCCAGCAGGGCCGGCTTGGGGAACACTGAAGCTTTCTTT. J is TRBJ1-1 and V is TRBV10-2; no clear D. V dropped 6 bases and J dropped 1 base, with 12 bases sitting between them. Germline-derived CDR1 and CDR2 are WSHSY and SAAADI. The length of the CDR3 is 14 residues.

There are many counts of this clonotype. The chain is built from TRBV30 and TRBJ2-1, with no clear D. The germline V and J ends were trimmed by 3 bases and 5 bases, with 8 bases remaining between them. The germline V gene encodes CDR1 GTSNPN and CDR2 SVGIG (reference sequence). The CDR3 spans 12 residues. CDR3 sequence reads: CAWRRKNNEQFF. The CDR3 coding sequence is TGTGCCTGGAGAAGGAAGAACAATGAGCAGTTCTTC.

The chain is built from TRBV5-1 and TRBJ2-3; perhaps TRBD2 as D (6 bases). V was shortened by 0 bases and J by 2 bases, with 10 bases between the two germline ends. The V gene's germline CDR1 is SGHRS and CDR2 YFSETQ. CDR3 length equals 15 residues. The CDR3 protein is CASSLEAGYTDTQYF. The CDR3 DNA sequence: TGCGCCAGCAGCTTGGAGGCGGGGTACACAGATACGCAGTATTTT.

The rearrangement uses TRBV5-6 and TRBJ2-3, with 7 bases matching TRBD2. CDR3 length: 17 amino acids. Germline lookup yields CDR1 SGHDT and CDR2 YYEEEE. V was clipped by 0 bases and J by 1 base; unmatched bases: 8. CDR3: CASSLATLAWGTDTQYF. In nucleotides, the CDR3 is TGTGCCAGCAGCTTGGCTACACTAGCGTGGGGCACAGATACGCAGTATTTT.

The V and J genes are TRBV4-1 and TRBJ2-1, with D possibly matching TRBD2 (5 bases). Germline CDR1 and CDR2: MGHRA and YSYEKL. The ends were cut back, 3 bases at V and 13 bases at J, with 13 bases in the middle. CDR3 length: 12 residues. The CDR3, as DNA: TGCGCCAGCAGCCAGGAGCTGGGAGTACAGTTCTTC. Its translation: CASSQELGVQFF.

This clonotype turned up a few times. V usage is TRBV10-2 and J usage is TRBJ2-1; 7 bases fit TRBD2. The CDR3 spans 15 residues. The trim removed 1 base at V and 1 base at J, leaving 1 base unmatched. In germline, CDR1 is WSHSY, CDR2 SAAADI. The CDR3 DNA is TGCGCCAGCAGTGAGTGGGGGGGGTCCTACAATGAGCAGTTCTTC. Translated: CASSEWGGSYNEQFF.

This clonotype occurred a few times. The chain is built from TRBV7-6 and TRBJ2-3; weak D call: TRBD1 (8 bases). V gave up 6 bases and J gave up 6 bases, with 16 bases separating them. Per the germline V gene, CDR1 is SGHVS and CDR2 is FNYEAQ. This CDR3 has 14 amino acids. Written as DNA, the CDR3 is TGTGCCAGCAGTGTACAGGGGGGGGCGGATACGCAGTATTTT. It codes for CASSVQGGADTQYF.

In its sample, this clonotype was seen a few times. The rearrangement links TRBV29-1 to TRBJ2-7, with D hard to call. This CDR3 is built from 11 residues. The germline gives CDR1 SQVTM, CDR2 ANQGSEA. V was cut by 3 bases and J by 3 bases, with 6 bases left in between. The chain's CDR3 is CSVEEVYEQYF. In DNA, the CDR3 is TGCAGCGTTGAGGAAGTCTACGAGCAGTACTTC.

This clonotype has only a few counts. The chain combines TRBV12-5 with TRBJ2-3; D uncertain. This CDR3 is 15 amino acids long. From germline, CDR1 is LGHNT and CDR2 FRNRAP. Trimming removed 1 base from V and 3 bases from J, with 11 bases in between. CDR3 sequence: CASGLAGPGTDTQYF. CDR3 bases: TGTGCTAGTGGTTTGGCCGGCCCCGGGACAGATACGCAGTATTTT. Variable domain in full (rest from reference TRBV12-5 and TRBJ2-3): DARVTQTPRHKVTEMGQEVTMRCQPILGHNTVFWYRQTMMQGLELLAYFRNRAPLDDSGMPKDRFSAEMPDATLATLKIQPSEPRDSAVYFCASGLAGPGTDTQYFGPGTRLTVL.

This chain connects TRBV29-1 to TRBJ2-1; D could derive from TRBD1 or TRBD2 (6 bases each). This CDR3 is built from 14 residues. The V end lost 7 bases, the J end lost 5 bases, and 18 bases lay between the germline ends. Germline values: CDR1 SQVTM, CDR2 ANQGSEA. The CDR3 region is CSGYWRDKDNEQFF. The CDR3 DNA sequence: TGCAGCGGCTACTGGAGGGACAAAGACAATGAGCAGTTCTTC.